These 4 T cell receptor beta chains share one sample of origin, sequenced in a study of cytomegalovirus exposure and HLA in healthy donors. Libraries were prepared by immunoSEQ multiplex PCR; TCRdb keeps only in-frame clonotypes and omits some of them. The top ten hold roughly 1.5% of the sample, which has around 190,000 clones, around 86% seen once. The sequenced sample was PBMCs. The receptors were gathered from a woman between 18 and 29 years old in good health and CMV-seronegative.

The chain links TRBV6-1 to TRBJ2-3; 7 bases agree with TRBD2. Germline CDR1 and CDR2: MNHNS and SASEGT. V lost 9 bases to trimming and J lost 4 bases; unmatched junction nucleotides: 4. This CDR3 spans 12 amino acids. The CDR3 DNA is TGTGCCAGTGGGAGGGGACCAGATACGCAGTATTTT. Its translation is CASGRGPDTQYF.

This chain joins TRBV7-9 and TRBJ1-5, with D possibly being TRBD1 (5 bases). Germline V gene lookup returns CDR1 SEHNR and CDR2 FQNEAQ (reference sequence). V dropped 2 bases and J dropped 5 bases, with 13 bases sitting between them. CDR3 length: 15 residues. The CDR3 DNA reads as TGTGCCAGCAGCTTACCGGGGAGGGACGATCAGCCCCAGCATTTT. It translates to CASSLPGRDDQPQHF.

The J gene is TRBJ1-1, the V gene TRBV11-2; no definite D call. CDR1 SGHAT and CDR2 FQNNGV come from the germline V gene. CDR3 size: 15 residues. V dropped 1 base and J dropped 0 bases, with 9 bases sitting between them. The CDR3: CASSLGGGMNTEAFF. As DNA, the CDR3 is TGTGCCAGCAGCTTAGGGGGAGGAATGAACACTGAAGCTTTCTTT.

This clone was seen only a few times. V gene TRBV4-2 combines with J gene TRBJ1-1; 7 nucleotides align to TRBD1. CDR1 is LGHNA and CDR2 is YNFKEQ in the germline V gene. The CDR3 contains 14 residues. Losses at the gene ends were 0 bases for V and 11 bases for J; bases not matched to a gene: 9. Here the CDR3 reads CASSQDGNAGGAFF. The CDR3 coding sequence is TGTGCCAGCAGCCAAGACGGGAATGCAGGGGGTGCTTTCTTT.